The rows below give T cell receptor beta chains drawn from one sample of a study of cytomegalovirus exposure and HLA in healthy donors. Assay used: immunoSEQ multiplex PCR; TCRdb lists only in-frame clones, some missing. Of approximately 100,000 clones listed, 80% to 95% are singletons. The sample was PBMCs. The source is a woman aged 25 to 45 in good health and CMV-seropositive. Each CDR3 is given with its conserved first and last residue. Each record gives: CDR3 DNA, CDR3 protein, J gene, D gene, clone size, V gene. A D gene is named only where the DNA matches it firmly. For some rows the clone size is stated as once, few or many, or as a class when expanded; others skip it.

DNA: TGCGCCAGCCAATCGGCGGTAGGTAACCTATACAATGAGCAGTTCTTC
CDR3: CASQSAVGNLYNEQFF
J: TRBJ2-1
D: -
size: once
V: TRBV5-1

DNA: TGTGCCAGCAGCCATTCCTACGAGCAGTACTTC
CDR3: CASSHSYEQYF
J: TRBJ2-7
D: -
size: once
V: TRBV11-2

DNA: TGTGCCAGCAGTCGTCAGCTTTCCCTAGCGGGAGTGCCAGATACGCAGTATTTT
CDR3: CASSRQLSLAGVPDTQYF
J: TRBJ2-3
D: TRBD2
size: -
V: TRBV7-9

DNA: TGTGCCTGGAGTCCCAAGATGCGGTATGGCTACACCTTC
CDR3: CAWSPKMRYGYTF
J: TRBJ1-2
D: -
size: few
V: TRBV30

DNA: TGCGCCAGCAGCCAAGATTTGGCCCGGGACAGCCGATACAATGAGCAGTTCTTC
CDR3: CASSQDLARDSRYNEQFF
J: TRBJ2-1
D: TRBD1
size: -
V: TRBV4-3

DNA: TGTGCCAGCAGCTTGGCGTGGGCAGTCGGAACTGAAGCTTTCTTT
CDR3: CASSLAWAVGTEAFF
J: TRBJ1-1
D: -
size: -
V: TRBV5-4

DNA: TGTGCCAGCAGCTTAGCGGGTTCCAAAAACATTCAGTACTTC
CDR3: CASSLAGSKNIQYF
J: TRBJ2-4
D: -
size: once
V: TRBV11-2

DNA: TGTGCCAGCAGCTTTCAGGGCTTGGGTGATCAGCCCCAGCATTTT
CDR3: CASSFQGLGDQPQHF
J: TRBJ1-5
D: -
size: -
V: TRBV7-2

DNA: TGCAGCGTTGCACTAGTCAACGGTGAGCAGTACTTC
CDR3: CSVALVNGEQYF
J: TRBJ2-7
D: -
size: -
V: TRBV29-1

DNA: TGTGCCGTAAGGAAGGGCAGGGGTCCCTACGAGCAGTACTTC
CDR3: CAVRKGRGPYEQYF
J: TRBJ2-7
D: -
size: -
V: TRBV30

DNA: TGTGCCAGCAGGTGGGCGTTAGCGGGAGTGCAGGAGCAGTACTTC
CDR3: CASRWALAGVQEQYF
J: TRBJ2-7
D: TRBD2
size: once
V: TRBV5-6

DNA: TGTGCCAGTAGTATACCCGGACTGAATTGGGACTACAATGAGCAGTTCTTC
CDR3: CASSIPGLNWDYNEQFF
J: TRBJ2-1
D: -
size: once
V: TRBV19

DNA: TGCGCCAGCAGCCAAGTACAGGGAAGCAATGAGCAGTTCTTC
CDR3: CASSQVQGSNEQFF
J: TRBJ2-1
D: -
size: -
V: TRBV4-1

DNA: TGCGCCAGCAGCTGGACAGGATCCTACCCCTACGAGCAGTACTTC
CDR3: CASSWTGSYPYEQYF
J: TRBJ2-7
D: TRBD1
size: -
V: TRBV5-1

DNA: TGTGCCAGCAGCCAAGATCGTCAGGGGGCTTATGAGACCCAGTACTTC
CDR3: CASSQDRQGAYETQYF
J: TRBJ2-5
D: TRBD1
size: -
V: TRBV4-2

DNA: TGCGCCAGCAGCCAAGCCCTGCGACAGGGGCCCTACACTGAAGCTTTCTTT
CDR3: CASSQALRQGPYTEAFF
J: TRBJ1-1
D: TRBD1
size: -
V: TRBV4-3

DNA: TGTGCCAGCAGCTTTCAGGGGGTCGGTGGAAACACCATATATTTT
CDR3: CASSFQGVGGNTIYF
J: TRBJ1-3
D: TRBD1
size: -
V: TRBV5-4

DNA: TGTGCCACAAAGAGCGGTGGAAACTATGGCTACACCTTC
CDR3: CATKSGGNYGYTF
J: TRBJ1-2
D: -
size: -
V: TRBV28

DNA: TGCGCCAGCAGTGAGGGGCGGGCCCTATCCTACGAGCAGTACTTC
CDR3: CASSEGRALSYEQYF
J: TRBJ2-7
D: -
size: -
V: TRBV10-2

DNA: TGTGCCAGCAGCTTTCGGGACAGGGGGCAGGGTGGCTACACCTTC
CDR3: CASSFRDRGQGGYTF
J: TRBJ1-2
D: TRBD1
size: few
V: TRBV11-2

DNA: TGTGCCAGCAGCTTACAGGGCCCCAACTATGGCTACACCTTC
CDR3: CASSLQGPNYGYTF
J: TRBJ1-2
D: -
size: -
V: TRBV27

DNA: TGTGCCAGCAGCGTTGGGACAACCTCCTACGAGCAGTACTTC
CDR3: CASSVGTTSYEQYF
J: TRBJ2-7
D: -
size: -
V: TRBV9

DNA: TGTGCCTGGAGTGTAGGGACAGTCAATCAGCCCCAGCATTTT
CDR3: CAWSVGTVNQPQHF
J: TRBJ1-5
D: TRBD1
size: -
V: TRBV30

DNA: TGTGCCAGCAGAATCCTGGACAGGTATGGCTACACCTTC
CDR3: CASRILDRYGYTF
J: TRBJ1-2
D: TRBD1
size: once
V: TRBV2